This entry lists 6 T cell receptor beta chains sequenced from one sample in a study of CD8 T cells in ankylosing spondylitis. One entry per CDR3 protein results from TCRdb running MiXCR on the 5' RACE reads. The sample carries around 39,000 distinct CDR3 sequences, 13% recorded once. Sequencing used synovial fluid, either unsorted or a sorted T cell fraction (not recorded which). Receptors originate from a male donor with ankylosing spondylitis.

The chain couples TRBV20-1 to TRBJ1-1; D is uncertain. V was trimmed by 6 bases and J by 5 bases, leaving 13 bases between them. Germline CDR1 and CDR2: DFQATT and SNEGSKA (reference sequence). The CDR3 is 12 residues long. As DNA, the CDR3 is TGCAGTGCCCACGGACCTTGGACTGAAGCTTTCTTT. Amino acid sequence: CSAHGPWTEAFF.

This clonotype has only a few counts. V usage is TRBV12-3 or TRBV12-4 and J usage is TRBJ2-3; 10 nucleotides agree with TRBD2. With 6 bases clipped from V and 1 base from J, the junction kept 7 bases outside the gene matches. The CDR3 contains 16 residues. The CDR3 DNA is TGTGCCAGCAGCCCTGGGACTAGCGACGGCACAGATACGCAGTATTTT. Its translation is CASSPGTSDGTDTQYF.

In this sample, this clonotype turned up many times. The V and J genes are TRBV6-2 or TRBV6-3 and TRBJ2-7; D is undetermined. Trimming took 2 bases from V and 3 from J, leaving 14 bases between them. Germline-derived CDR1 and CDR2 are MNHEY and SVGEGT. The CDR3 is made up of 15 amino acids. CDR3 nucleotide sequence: TGTGCCAGCAGTTACAGATCCACCGGCCTCTACGAGCAGTACTTC. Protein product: CASSYRSTGLYEQYF.

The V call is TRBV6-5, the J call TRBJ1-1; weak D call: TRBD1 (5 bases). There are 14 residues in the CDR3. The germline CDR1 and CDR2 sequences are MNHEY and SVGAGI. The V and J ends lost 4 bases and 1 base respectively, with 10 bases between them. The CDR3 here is CASSLGPSNTEAFF. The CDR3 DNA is TGTGCCAGCAGTTTGGGACCTTCGAACACTGAAGCTTTCTTT.

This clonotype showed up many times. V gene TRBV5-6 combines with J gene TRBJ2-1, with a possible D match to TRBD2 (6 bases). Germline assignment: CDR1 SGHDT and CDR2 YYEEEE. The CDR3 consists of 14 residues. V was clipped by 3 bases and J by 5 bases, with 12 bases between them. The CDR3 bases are TGTGCCAGCAGCTCGGCCGGGGGACACAATGAGCAGTTCTTC. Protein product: CASSSAGGHNEQFF.

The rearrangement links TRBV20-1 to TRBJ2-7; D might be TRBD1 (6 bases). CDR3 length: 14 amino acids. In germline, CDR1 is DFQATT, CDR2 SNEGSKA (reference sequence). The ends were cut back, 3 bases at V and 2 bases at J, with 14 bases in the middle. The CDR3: CSASRPDSTYEQYF. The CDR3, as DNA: TGCAGTGCTAGTCGGCCGGACAGTACCTACGAGCAGTACTTC.